This T cell receptor (beta chain) was recorded in a study of CD8+ T cells in alopecia areata. The CDR3 runs to 14 residues. The ends were cut back, 0 bases at V and 4 bases at J, with 10 bases in the middle. In each case, RNA was isolated and then reverse transcribed into cDNA as the sequencing template. The protocol was immunoSEQ multiplex PCR, while the TCRdb copy is restricted to in-frame clones and leaves out a portion. This table holds approximately 130,000 clones, around 60% found once. The treatment was: oral pan-JAK inhibitor, 5-10 mg twice daily. The chain combines TRBV23-1 with TRBJ2-7, with D hard to call. TRBV23-1 is placed among ORFs of uncertain function. The sample here was CD4+ T cells sorted from blood, taken at week 4, from a patient treated with tofacitinib. The sequence derives from a human donor with alopecia areata. The CDR3 here is CASSQSPAKYEQYF. The DNA for the CDR3 is TGCGCCAGCAGTCAATCCCCAGCCAAGTACGAGCAGTACTTC.